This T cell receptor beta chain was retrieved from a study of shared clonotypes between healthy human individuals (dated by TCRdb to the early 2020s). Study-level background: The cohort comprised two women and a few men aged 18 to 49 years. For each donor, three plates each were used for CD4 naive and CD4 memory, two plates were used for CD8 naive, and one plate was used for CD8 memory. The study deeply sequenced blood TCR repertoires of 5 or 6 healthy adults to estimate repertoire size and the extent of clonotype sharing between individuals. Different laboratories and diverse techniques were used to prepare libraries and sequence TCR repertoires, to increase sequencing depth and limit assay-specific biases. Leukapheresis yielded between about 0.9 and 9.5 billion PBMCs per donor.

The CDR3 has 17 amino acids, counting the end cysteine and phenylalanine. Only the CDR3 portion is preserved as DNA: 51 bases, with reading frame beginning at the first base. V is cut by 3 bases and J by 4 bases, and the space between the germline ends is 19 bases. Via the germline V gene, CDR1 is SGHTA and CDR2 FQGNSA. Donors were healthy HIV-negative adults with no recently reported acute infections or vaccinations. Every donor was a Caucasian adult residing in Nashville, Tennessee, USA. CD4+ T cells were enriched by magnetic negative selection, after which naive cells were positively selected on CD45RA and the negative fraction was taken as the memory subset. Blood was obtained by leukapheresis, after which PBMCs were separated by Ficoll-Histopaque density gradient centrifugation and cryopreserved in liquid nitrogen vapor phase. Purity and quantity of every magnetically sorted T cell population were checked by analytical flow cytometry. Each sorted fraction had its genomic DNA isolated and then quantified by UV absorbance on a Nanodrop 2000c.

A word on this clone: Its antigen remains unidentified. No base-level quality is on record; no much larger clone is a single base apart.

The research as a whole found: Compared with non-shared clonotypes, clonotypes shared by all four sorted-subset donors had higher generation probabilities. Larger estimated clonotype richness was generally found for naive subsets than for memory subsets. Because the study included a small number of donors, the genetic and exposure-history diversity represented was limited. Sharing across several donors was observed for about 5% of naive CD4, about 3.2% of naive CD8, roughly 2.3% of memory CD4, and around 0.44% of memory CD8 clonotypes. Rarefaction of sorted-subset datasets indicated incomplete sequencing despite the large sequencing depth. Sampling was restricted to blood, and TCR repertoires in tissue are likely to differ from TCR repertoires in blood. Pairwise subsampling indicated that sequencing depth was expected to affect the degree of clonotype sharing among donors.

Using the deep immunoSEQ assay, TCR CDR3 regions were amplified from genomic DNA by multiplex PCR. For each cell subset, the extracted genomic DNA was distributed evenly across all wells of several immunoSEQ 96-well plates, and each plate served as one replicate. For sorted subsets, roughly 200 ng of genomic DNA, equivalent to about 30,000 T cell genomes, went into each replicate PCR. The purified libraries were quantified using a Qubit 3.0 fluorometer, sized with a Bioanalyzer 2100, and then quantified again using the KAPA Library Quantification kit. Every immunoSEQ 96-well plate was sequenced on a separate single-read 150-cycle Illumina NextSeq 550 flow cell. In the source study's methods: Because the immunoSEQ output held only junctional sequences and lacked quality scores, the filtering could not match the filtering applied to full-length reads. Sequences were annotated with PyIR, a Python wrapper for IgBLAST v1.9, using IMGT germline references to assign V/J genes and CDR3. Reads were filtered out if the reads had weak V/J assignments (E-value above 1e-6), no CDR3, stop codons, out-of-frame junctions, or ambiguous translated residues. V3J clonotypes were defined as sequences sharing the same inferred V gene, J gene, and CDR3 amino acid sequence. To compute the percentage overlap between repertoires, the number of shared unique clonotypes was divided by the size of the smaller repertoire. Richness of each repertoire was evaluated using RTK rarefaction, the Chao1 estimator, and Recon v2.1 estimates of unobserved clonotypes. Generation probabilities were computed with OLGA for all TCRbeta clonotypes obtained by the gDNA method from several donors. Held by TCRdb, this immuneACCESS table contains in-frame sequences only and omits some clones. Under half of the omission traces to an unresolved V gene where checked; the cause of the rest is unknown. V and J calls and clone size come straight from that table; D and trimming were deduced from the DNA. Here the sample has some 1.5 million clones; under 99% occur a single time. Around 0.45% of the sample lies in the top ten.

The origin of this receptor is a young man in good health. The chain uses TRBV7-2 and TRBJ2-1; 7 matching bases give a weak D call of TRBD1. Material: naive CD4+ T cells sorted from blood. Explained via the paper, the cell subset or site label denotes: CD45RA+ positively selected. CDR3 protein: CASSFPRGSGAYNEQFF. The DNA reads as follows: TGTGCCAGCAGCTTCCCCAGGGGGTCGGGGGCTTACAATGAGCAGTTCTTC.